This TCR beta chain was identified during a study of beta chain features in type 1 diabetes. Study-wide findings and caveats: TCRB CDR3s were moderately but significantly shorter in Type 1 diabetes patients in all four CD4+ subsets.

Since all of the isolated RNA was reverse transcribed, expressed TCRB transcripts were what got sequenced. Data came from immunoSEQ multiplex PCR; TCRdb stores just in-frame clones and leaves some out. The table lists fewer than 300,000 clones, roughly 22% of them singletons. A note on this clone: What it binds is unknown.

This CDR3 contains 14 residues. Germline CDR1 reads SGDLS; CDR2 reads YYNGEE. V lost 4 bases, J lost 7 bases, and 8 bases stayed unmatched. The clonotype originates from a woman aged 40-49 years with type 1 diabetes. The chain links TRBV9 to TRBJ1-5; TRBD1 matches 7 bases. Specimen: naive CD4+ T cells from blood. The CDR3 loop reads CASSPADREQPQHF. The CDR3 DNA reads as TGTGCCAGCAGCCCCGCCGACAGGGAACAGCCCCAGCATTTT. Complete variable domain (other parts from reference TRBV9 and TRBJ1-5): DSGVTQTPKHLITATGQRVTLRCSPRSGDLSVYWYQQSLDQGLQFLIQYYNGEERAKGNILERFSAQQFPDLHSELNLSSLELGDSALYFCASSPADREQPQHFGDGTRLSIL.